Shown below are 28 T cell receptor beta chains from a single sample sequenced in a study of graft-versus-host responses after intestinal transplantation (dated by TCRdb to about 2021). The method behind the library was the immunoSEQ multiplex PCR assay. Drawn from immuneACCESS, this table holds only the in-frame rearrangements with V and J called that TCRdb kept. Clones are partly lost; checked studies trace under half to an unresolved V gene and leave the rest unexplained. A total of over 15,000 clones appear in this sample, about 89% of them only once. The top ten constitute about 9.4% of the sample. Sequences were derived from PBMCs, sampled 220 to 240 days after intestinal transplant. Receptor source: a human patient who received an intestinal transplant, so some T cells may come from the graft donor.

This clone is medium-sized. The chain has TRBV27 and TRBJ1-2; a possible D gene is TRBD1 (6 bases). Trimming took off 2 bases at V and 6 bases at J, with 10 bases between the two ends. The CDR3 is 13 residues long. The germline CDR1 and CDR2 sequences are MNHEY and SMNVEV (reference sequence). The CDR3 DNA reads TGTGCCAGCAGTTTAGGACCAGGGGATGGCTACACCTTC. Amino acids: CASSLGPGDGYTF.

V and J are TRBV7-6 and TRBJ2-7; TRBD2 might be the D (6 bases). Germline CDR1 SGHVS, CDR2 FNYEAQ. The CDR3 consists of 16 residues. Trimming left V 4 bases short and J 6 bases short, with 22 bases between. The CDR3 DNA reads as TGTGCCAGCAGCTCCGGTCCCGGGACTGTTCAGGGCGAGCAGTACTTC. This codes for CASSSGPGTVQGEQYF.

This clone has just one count. The chain joins TRBV4-1 to TRBJ1-1; the D is unclear. The CDR3 has 14 residues. The V and J ends lost 4 bases and 6 bases respectively, with 15 bases between them. The germline V gene has CDR1 MGHRA and CDR2 YSYEKL. CDR3 in DNA: TGCGCCAGCAGCCCGGGCTCGCTTAGCCCTGAAGCTTTCTTT. Protein: CASSPGSLSPEAFF.

This rearrangement joins TRBV6-5 to TRBJ2-1; possible D gene TRBD2, 5 bases. Trimming shortened V by 6 bases and J by 0 bases, and 12 bases separated the two germline ends. Per germline, CDR1 MNHEY and CDR2 SVGAGI. The CDR3 is 15 residues long. In DNA, the CDR3 is TGTGCCAGCAGCCCTGGAGGTGGCTCCTACAATGAGCAGTTCTTC. Amino acid sequence: CASSPGGGSYNEQFF.

In regard to this clone: The junction shows a germline mismatch at one end, possibly a read error. The chain recombines TRBV6-1 with TRBJ2-7; D possibly corresponds to TRBD2 (6 bases). This CDR3 is built from 14 residues. The V gene's germline CDR1 is MNHNS and CDR2 SASEGT. In DNA, the CDR3 is TGTGCCAGCAGTTCCCCGGGACTTAGCTACAAGCAGTACTTC. It yields the protein CASSSPGLSYKQYF.

The chain carries TRBV10-1 and TRBJ2-7, with 10 bases aligning to TRBD2. CDR1 is WNHNN and CDR2 is SYGVQD in the germline V gene (reference sequence). CDR3 length equals 14 residues. J was trimmed by 2 bases and V by 5 bases; bases with no gene match: 3. In DNA form, the CDR3 reads TGCGCCAGCAGTACTAGCGGGGCTACCTACGAGCAGTACTTC. As protein: CASSTSGATYEQYF.

This clone has more than one count but fewer than ten. The chain's CDR3 is CASSQHEAYEQYF. The CDR3 nucleotides read TGTGCCAGCAGCCAGCATGAGGCCTACGAGCAGTACTTC. This chain connects TRBV4-2 to TRBJ2-7; D remains unclear. V lost 3 bases to trimming and J lost 2 bases, with 8 bases between them. The CDR3 has 13 residues. The germline gives CDR1 LGHNA, CDR2 YNFKEQ.

The chain carries TRBV19 and TRBJ2-1, with D perhaps matching TRBD2 (7 bases). CDR1 is LNHDA and CDR2 is SQIVND in the germline V gene (reference sequence). V lost 3 bases and J 7 bases, leaving 10 bases between the germline ends. CDR3 length: 13 residues. The CDR3 region has the DNA TGTGCCAGTAGTATCGGGGGGCAGAATGAGCAGTTCTTC. Its protein product is CASSIGGQNEQFF.

The chain recombines TRBV5-5 with TRBJ1-2, with D tentatively TRBD1 (6 bases). CDR1 SGHKS and CDR2 YYEKEE come from the germline V gene (reference sequence). The germline V and J ends were trimmed by 4 bases and 5 bases, with 24 bases remaining between them. The CDR3 has 17 residues. The CDR3, as DNA: TGTGCCAGCAGCCCAAGTGACAGGTTCCCGGGCTCATATGGCTACACCTTC. Translation: CASSPSDRFPGSYGYTF.

The chain carries TRBV14 and TRBJ1-2, with TRBD1 as a possible D gene (6 bases). In germline, CDR1 is SGHDN, CDR2 FVKESK. The V end lost 4 bases, the J end lost 2 bases, and 11 bases lay between the germline ends. The CDR3 has 14 amino acids. CDR3 bases: TGTGCCAGCAGCCCGGGGGGGCGCAACTATGGCTACACCTTC. Translated: CASSPGGRNYGYTF.

V is TRBV7-9 and J is TRBJ2-2; D not resolved. V lost 2 bases and J lost 0, with 7 bases in between. CDR1 is SEHNR and CDR2 is FQNEAQ in the germline V gene (reference sequence). The CDR3 loop spans 15 amino acids. CDR3 sequence (DNA): TGTGCCAGCAGCTTACCCGCCTCGAACACCGGGGAGCTGTTTTTT. This translates into CASSLPASNTGELFF.

The J gene is TRBJ2-5, the V gene TRBV5-4; 9 bases are shared with TRBD2. The end of the DNA fits TRBJ2-7 better, so the J call may be wrong. The CDR3 has 17 amino acids. From germline, CDR1 is SGHNT and CDR2 YYREEE (reference sequence). The CDR3 region is CASSLRVSGGTMDEQYF. CDR3 DNA sequence: TGTGCCAGCAGCTTGCGGGTGAGCGGGGGGACTATGGACGAGCAGTACTTC.

This clone came up once. The J gene is TRBJ2-7, the V gene TRBV6-4; maybe TRBD1 (6 bases). Trimming cost V 8 bases and J 6 bases, with 23 bases left between them. CDR1 and CDR2 from the germline V gene are MRHNA and SNTAGT. The CDR3 loop spans 15 amino acids. CDR3 sequence: CASDRPGGHGREQYF. For the CDR3, the DNA is TGTGCCAGCGACAGGCCCGGAGGTCATGGGCGCGAGCAGTACTTC.

The V gene is TRBV13, the J gene TRBJ2-6, with D perhaps matching TRBD2 (5 bases). The CDR3 covers 15 residues. Looked up from germline, CDR1 is PRHDT and CDR2 is FYEKMQ (reference sequence). Trimming took off 3 bases at V and 0 bases at J, with 6 bases between the two ends. The CDR3 nucleotides read TGTGCCAGCAGCTTCACTAGCTCTGGGGCCAACGTCCTGACTTTC. Its protein is CASSFTSSGANVLTF.

The table lists this clone with a count of one. The J gene is TRBJ2-3, the V gene TRBV25-1; possibly TRBD1 for D (5 bases). Trimming stripped 3 bases from V and 6 bases from J, with 19 bases between. The CDR3 spans 16 residues. From germline, CDR1 is MGHDK and CDR2 SYGVNS. CDR3 residues: CASSDLSGMVSDTQYF. CDR3 coding DNA: TGTGCCAGCAGTGATCTGTCAGGGATGGTGTCTGATACGCAGTATTTT.

This chain uses TRBV2 with TRBJ2-7; maybe TRBD2 (6 bases). V lost 0 bases and J lost 6, with 15 bases in between. The V gene's germline CDR1 is SNHLY and CDR2 FYNNEI. This CDR3 is built from 15 residues. CDR3 in DNA: TGTGCCAGCAGTGAAGCGCTTCCCAGGGAGGTCGAGCAGTACTTC. Translating gives CASSEALPREVEQYF.

The chain combines TRBV6-5 with TRBJ2-1; no definite D call. V lost 5 bases and J lost 2, with 10 bases in between. CDR3 size: 14 residues. Germline V lookup: CDR1 MNHEY, CDR2 SVGAGI. This CDR3 is CASSDMFAYNEQFF. The CDR3 DNA follows: TGTGCCAGCAGTGACATGTTCGCCTACAATGAGCAGTTCTTC.

V is TRBV27 and J is TRBJ1-1; no reliable D call. Germline values: CDR1 MNHEY, CDR2 SMNVEV (reference sequence). CDR3 size: 15 residues. V lost 3 bases to trimming and J lost 4 bases, with 15 bases between them. The CDR3 sequence: CASSLDSGFGTEAFF. The CDR3 DNA reads as TGTGCCAGCAGTTTGGACTCCGGGTTTGGCACTGAAGCTTTCTTT.

V gene TRBV7-8 combines with J gene TRBJ1-4; D may be TRBD1 (6 bases). Germline CDR1 and CDR2: SGHVS and FQNEAQ. Trimming stripped 2 bases from V and 4 bases from J, with 14 bases between. There are 16 residues in the CDR3. CDR3 nucleotides: TGTGCCAGCAGCTTATACGGCGGGGGGCATAATGAAAAACTGTTTTTT. This sequence encodes CASSLYGGGHNEKLFF.

The genes are TRBV6-6 and TRBJ1-2, with 7 bases identical to TRBD1. Germline loops: CDR1 MNHNY, CDR2 SVGAGI (reference sequence). The CDR3 covers 15 residues. V shed 5 bases, J shed 7 bases, and the junction held 13 bases outside the gene matches. The CDR3 is CASSTTRTGETGYTF. CDR3 bases: TGTGCCAGCAGTACGACCCGTACAGGGGAAACTGGCTACACCTTC.

This clone has just a few counts. This rearrangement joins TRBV7-2 to TRBJ2-1, with 7 bases fitting TRBD2. The CDR3 contains 15 residues. In germline, CDR1 is SGHTA, CDR2 FQGNSA. With 5 bases clipped from V and 6 bases from J, the junction kept 10 bases outside the gene matches. CDR3 amino acids: CASSLTAGVPNEQFF. CDR3 sequence (DNA): TGTGCCAGCAGCCTGACGGCGGGGGTCCCCAATGAGCAGTTCTTC.

This clone has a single count. The chain couples TRBV11-2 to TRBJ1-1; D is unclear. The V and J ends lost 1 base and 3 bases respectively, with 9 bases between them. The CDR3 has 14 residues. Per germline, CDR1 SGHAT and CDR2 FQNNGV. The CDR3 region is CASSLVGWHTEAFF. CDR3 DNA: TGTGCCAGCAGCTTAGTGGGCTGGCACACTGAAGCTTTCTTT.

The chain is built from TRBV7-9 and TRBJ2-1; D may be TRBD1 or TRBD2 (5 bases each). The CDR3 has 15 residues. V was cut by 4 bases and J by 6 bases, with 16 bases left in between. The germline gives CDR1 SEHNR, CDR2 FQNEAQ (reference sequence). The CDR3 loop is CASSSQGPNFNEQFF. The DNA for the CDR3 is TGTGCCAGCAGCTCCCAGGGACCAAACTTCAATGAGCAGTTCTTC.

The V call is TRBV21-1, the J call TRBJ2-1. TRBV21-1 is listed as a pseudogene. This CDR3 is 8 amino acids long. The CDR3: CAIGKEFF. CDR3 in DNA: TGTGCCATAGGGAAAGAGTTCTTC.

J is TRBJ2-1 and V is TRBV19; 12 nucleotides line up with TRBD2. Germline trimming cut 4 bases from V and 4 bases from J; bases unmatched to any gene: 8. Germline V gene data show CDR1 as LNHDA and CDR2 as SQIVND (reference sequence). CDR3 length: 17 residues. The DNA for the CDR3 is TGTGCCAGTAGTACACCCTGGACTAGCGGGGTGTACAATGAGCAGTTCTTC. This encodes CASSTPWTSGVYNEQFF.

The rearrangement links TRBV7-9 to TRBJ2-7, with TRBD1 identical over 9 bases. CDR1 and CDR2 (germline): SEHNR, FQNEAQ (reference sequence). V dropped 5 bases and J dropped 10; count of bases not matched to a gene: 3. The CDR3 length is 11 residues. The CDR3 loop is CASSDRGAQYF. CDR3 coding DNA: TGTGCCAGCAGCGACAGGGGGGCCCAGTACTTC.

The chain joins TRBV16 to TRBJ1-1, with D tentatively TRBD1 (6 bases). From germline, CDR1 is KGHSY and CDR2 FQNENV. The V end was cut by 4 bases, the J end by 10 bases, with 19 bases between. The CDR3 is 14 amino acids. The CDR3 spells CASSPLQGTAGAFF. In DNA, the CDR3 is TGTGCCAGCAGCCCGCTACAGGGTACCGCAGGAGCTTTCTTT. The complete variable domain, with remaining parts taken from reference TRBV16 and TRBJ1-1, reads GEEVAQTPKHLVRGEGQKAKLYCAPIKGHSYVFWYQQVLKNEFKFLISFQNENVFDETGMPKERFSAKCLPNSPCSLEIQATKLEDSAVYFCASSPLQGTAGAFFGQGTRLTVV.

The chain couples TRBV5-4 to TRBJ2-3; 8 bases line up with TRBD2. Germline V lookup: CDR1 SGHNT, CDR2 YYREEE (reference sequence). There are 15 residues in the CDR3. V lost 0 bases and J lost 3; bases outside the gene matches: 3. The CDR3 sequence: CASSLAGGATDTQYF. In DNA form, the CDR3 reads TGTGCCAGCAGCTTGGCCGGGGGGGCAACAGATACGCAGTATTTT.